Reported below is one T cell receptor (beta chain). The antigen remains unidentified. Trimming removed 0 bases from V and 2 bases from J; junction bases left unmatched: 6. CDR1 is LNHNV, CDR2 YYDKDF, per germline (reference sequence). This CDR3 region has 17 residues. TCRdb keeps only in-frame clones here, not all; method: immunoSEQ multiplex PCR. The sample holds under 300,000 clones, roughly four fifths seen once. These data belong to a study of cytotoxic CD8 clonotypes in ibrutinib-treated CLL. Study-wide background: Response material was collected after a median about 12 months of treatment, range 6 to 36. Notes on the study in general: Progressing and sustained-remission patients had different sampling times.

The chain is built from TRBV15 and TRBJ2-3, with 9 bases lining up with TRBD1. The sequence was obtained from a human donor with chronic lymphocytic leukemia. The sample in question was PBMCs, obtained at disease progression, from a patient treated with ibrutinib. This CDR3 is CATSRDSGQGTTDTQYF. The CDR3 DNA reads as TGTGCCACCAGCAGAGATAGTGGACAGGGGACCACAGATACGCAGTATTTT.